The source of this TCR beta chain is a study of T-cell memory formation after mild COVID-19. Study-wide findings and caveats: Among clones contracting day 15 to 85, CD4/CD8 was balanced, whereas later expanders leaned CD4+.

With respect to this clonotype: Its antigen remains unidentified.

V dropped 7 bases and J dropped 3; count of bases not matched to a gene: 10. This CDR3 contains 15 residues. CDR1 is SGHVS and CDR2 is FQNEAQ in the germline V gene. 5'RACE primed at constant segments yielded TCR alpha and TCR beta cDNA libraries bearing sample barcodes and UMIs. MiXCR was run by TCRdb on the 5' RACE reads, yielding one entry per CDR3 protein. The data contain 350,000 to 500,000 distinct CDR3 sequences, about 20% of them singletons. This rearrangement joins TRBV7-8 to TRBJ2-7, with 9 bases matching TRBD1. The sequenced sample was PBMCs or a T cell subset sorted from them (not recorded which). This receptor was taken from an adult woman who had mild COVID-19 (a few samples of this study predate the infection). Cell type and time point are not known. The CDR3 region is CASMGPGQGGYEQYF. CDR3 coding DNA: TGTGCCAGCATGGGGCCGGGACAGGGAGGCTACGAGCAGTACTTC. Full variable domain (outside the CDR3, taken from reference TRBV7-8 and TRBJ2-7): GAGVSQSPRYKVAKRGQDVALRCDPISGHVSLFWYQQALGQGPEFLTYFQNEAQLDKSGLPSDRFFAERPEGSVSTLKIQRTQQEDSAVYLCASMGPGQGGYEQYFGPGTRLTVT.